The text below deals with one T cell receptor (beta chain). Its cognate antigen is unknown. The data were obtained in a study of blood T cells in healthy people across ages. Study-wide context: The capture of about one barcoded beta molecule per two T cells was achieved by template switching.

Study-level points and caveats: Fewer expanded clones and more diversity marked long-lived versus aged donors. Significant beta diversity loss was already apparent by age roughly 44, declining roughly linearly.

With a J-beta primer mix and a sample-barcoded 5' primer, a second PCR ran about 6 to 11 cycles. Every cDNA was tagged by a template-switch adaptor with 12 random nucleotides. One entry per CDR3 protein, called by TCRdb with MiXCR from the 5' RACE reads. The sample carries almost 300,000 distinct CDR3 sequences, 25% to 30% recorded once. The CDR3 loop spans 14 amino acids. The ends were cut back, 3 bases at V and 1 base at J, with 7 bases in the middle. The sequence came from a woman in her 70s in good health. The chain joins TRBV12-3 or TRBV12-4 to TRBJ2-1; D is unclear. The material sequenced was blood. The CDR3 nucleotides read TGTGCCAGCAGTTTCGAACCGTCCTACAATGAGCAGTTCTTC. Translation gives CASSFEPSYNEQFF.